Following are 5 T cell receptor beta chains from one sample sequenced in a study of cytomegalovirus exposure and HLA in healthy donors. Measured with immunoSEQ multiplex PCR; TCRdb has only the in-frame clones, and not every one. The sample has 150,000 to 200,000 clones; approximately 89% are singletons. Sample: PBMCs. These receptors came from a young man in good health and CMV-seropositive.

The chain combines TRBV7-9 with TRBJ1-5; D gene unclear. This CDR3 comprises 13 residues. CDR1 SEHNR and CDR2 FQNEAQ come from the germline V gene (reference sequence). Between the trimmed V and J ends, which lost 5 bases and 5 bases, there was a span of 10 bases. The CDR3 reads CASSLSADQPQHF. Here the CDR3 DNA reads TGTGCCAGCAGCCTCAGTGCCGATCAGCCCCAGCATTTT.

CDR3: CASSFGPTGELFF. CDR3 in DNA: TGTGCCAGCAGCTTTGGCCCCACCGGGGAGCTGTTTTTT. The chain couples TRBV7-6 to TRBJ2-2; D not resolved. CDR1 is SGHVS, CDR2 FNYEAQ, per germline. V was pared by 3 bases and J by 4 bases, with 6 bases between. The length of the CDR3 is 13 residues.

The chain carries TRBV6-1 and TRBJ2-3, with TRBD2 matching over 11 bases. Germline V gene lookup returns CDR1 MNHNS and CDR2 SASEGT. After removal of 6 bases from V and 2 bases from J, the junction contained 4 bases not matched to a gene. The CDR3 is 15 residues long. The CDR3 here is CASSPLAGDTDTQYF. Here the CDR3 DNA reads TGTGCCAGCAGCCCACTAGCGGGGGACACAGATACGCAGTATTTT.

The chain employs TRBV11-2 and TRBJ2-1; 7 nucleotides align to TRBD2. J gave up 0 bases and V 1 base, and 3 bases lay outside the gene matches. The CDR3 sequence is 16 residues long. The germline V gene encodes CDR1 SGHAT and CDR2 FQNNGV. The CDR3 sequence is CASSLAPGGSYNEQFF. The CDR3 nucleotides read TGTGCCAGCAGCTTAGCTCCGGGGGGCTCCTACAATGAGCAGTTCTTC.

CDR3 protein: CASSFDRGNQPQHF. The CDR3 DNA reads TGTGCCAGTAGTTTCGACAGGGGAAATCAGCCCCAGCATTTT. V usage is TRBV19 and J usage is TRBJ1-5; 8 bases agree with TRBD1. CDR1 is LNHDA and CDR2 is SQIVND in the germline V gene (reference sequence). CDR3 size: 14 residues. The V and J ends lost 5 bases and 4 bases, in that order; junction bases with no gene match: 4.